The rows below give T cell receptor beta chains drawn from one sample of a study of T-cell memory formation after mild COVID-19. MiXCR, applied by TCRdb to the 5' RACE reads, yields one record per CDR3 protein. The sample has a few hundred thousand distinct CDR3 sequences; 21% are singletons. Sequences were obtained from PBMCs or a T cell subset sorted from them (not recorded which). The receptors were gathered from an adult woman who had mild COVID-19 (a few samples of this study predate the infection). Cell type and time point are not known. Each CDR3 is given with its conserved first and last residue.

cdr3_aa	v_call	j_call
CASSQSGTSTDTQYF	TRBV5-1	TRBJ2-3
CASSPGQNHEQFF	TRBV18	TRBJ2-1
CASSLVEDGGYGYTF	TRBV11-2	TRBJ1-2
CASSSTGGVGETQYF	TRBV6-5	TRBJ2-5
CASSSRGLYEQFF	TRBV6-2/TRBV6-3	TRBJ2-1
CASSLWSGVNQPQHF	TRBV27	TRBJ1-5
CASSPSAGVIWDEQFF	TRBV27	TRBJ2-1
CASSQDPGAGKETQYF	TRBV4-1	TRBJ2-5
CAWRETGFVPGELFF	TRBV30	TRBJ2-2
CASSLPPGRMGEQFF	TRBV6-1	TRBJ2-1
CASSLAQDSYGYTF	TRBV7-2	TRBJ1-2
CAWSESRKLFF	TRBV30	TRBJ1-4
CASSQDGVSQPQHF	TRBV4-2	TRBJ1-5
CASSRNNQPQHF	TRBV12-3/TRBV12-4	TRBJ1-5
CASTSGTGHNEQFF	TRBV11-1	TRBJ2-1
CASSLTVLAGTDTQYF	TRBV5-1	TRBJ2-3
CSARDDKEGMFQPQHF	TRBV20-1	TRBJ1-5
CASSPNAAGEQYF	TRBV7-2	TRBJ2-7
CASSVTGTGVTGELFF	TRBV9	TRBJ2-2
CASSYGSGYYNEQFF	TRBV6-2/TRBV6-3	TRBJ2-1
CASSPSQQETQYF	TRBV18	TRBJ2-5
CASSGGRGYGYTF	TRBV9	TRBJ1-2
CASSRGAGGQETQYF	TRBV5-1	TRBJ2-5
CASSEYGLGTDTQYF	TRBV2	TRBJ2-3
CASSYYRESGTQYF	TRBV6-2/TRBV6-3	TRBJ2-3
CATGLGGNTEAFF	TRBV19	TRBJ1-1
CASSLAHRDSVNEAFF	TRBV5-1	TRBJ1-1
CASSLGHSSNTEAFF	TRBV5-1	TRBJ1-1
CSARDTGTEWHGELFF	TRBV20-1	TRBJ2-2
CASSLGGTSPGNEQFF	TRBV5-1	TRBJ2-1
CASSFNRGNTEAFF	TRBV5-1	TRBJ1-1
CASSYRGRWNGYTF	TRBV6-5	TRBJ1-2
CASSTAGTGGARTEAFF	TRBV5-5	TRBJ1-1
CARGDGANVLTF	TRBV30	TRBJ2-6
CASSYRGENQPQHF	TRBV6-5	TRBJ1-5
CASSVDIQTSTDTQYF	TRBV9	TRBJ2-3
CASSLGTGTGNEQFF	TRBV7-3	TRBJ2-1
CASSYSKRGLRGEQYF	TRBV6-5	TRBJ2-7
CASSGPSGGAGYEQYF	TRBV12-3/TRBV12-4	TRBJ2-7
CASLPGQGDIEPQHF	TRBV23-1	TRBJ1-5
CASSQAIVMNTEAFF	TRBV4-1	TRBJ1-1
CASSFQDRQYEQYF	TRBV5-1	TRBJ2-7
CASSYGGPPQAFF	TRBV6-6	TRBJ1-1
CASSGSIAGGILSYEQYF	TRBV5-1	TRBJ2-7
CASSIGQGASEQYF	TRBV5-1	TRBJ2-7
CASSPGTGGNEQYF	TRBV19	TRBJ2-7
CASSLVHYGYTF	TRBV7-2	TRBJ1-2
CASSQGLLRANEQFF	TRBV12-3/TRBV12-4	TRBJ2-1
CASSHPGTSGGQVDTQYF	TRBV4-1	TRBJ2-3
CASSSDRGPFDEQFF	TRBV7-8	TRBJ2-1
CASSFLGPANIQYF	TRBV7-8	TRBJ2-4
CATSDSRDRGLAGSYNEQFF	TRBV24-1	TRBJ2-1
CASSQSDPRGSYGYTF	TRBV4-3	TRBJ1-2
CASSRAGTGTDTQYF	TRBV6-2/TRBV6-3	TRBJ2-3
CASSQHRGSRGKNIQYF	TRBV14	TRBJ2-4
CASSLKVGPSYNEQFF	TRBV12-3/TRBV12-4	TRBJ2-1
CASSLRPAGGHEQFF	TRBV5-6	TRBJ2-1
CASSHRVGDTGELFF	TRBV4-3	TRBJ2-2
CASSGQGVRNEQFF	TRBV6-5	TRBJ2-1